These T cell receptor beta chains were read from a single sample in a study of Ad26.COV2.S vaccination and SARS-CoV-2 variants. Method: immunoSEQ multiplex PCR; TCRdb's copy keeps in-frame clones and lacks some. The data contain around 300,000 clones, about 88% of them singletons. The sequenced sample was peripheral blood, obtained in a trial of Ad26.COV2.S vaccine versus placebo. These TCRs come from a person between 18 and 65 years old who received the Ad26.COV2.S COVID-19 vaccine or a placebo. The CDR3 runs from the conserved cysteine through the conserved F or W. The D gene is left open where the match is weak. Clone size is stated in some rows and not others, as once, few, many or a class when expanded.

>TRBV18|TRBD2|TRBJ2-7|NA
CASSPVGTSVYEQYF
TGTGCCAGCTCACCGGTCGGGACTAGCGTCTACGAGCAGTACTTC
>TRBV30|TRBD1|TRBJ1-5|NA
CAWWGTGGEDNQPQHF
TGTGCCTGGTGGGGAACAGGGGGCGAGGACAATCAGCCCCAGCATTTT
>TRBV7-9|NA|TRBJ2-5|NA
CASSLGLLGETQYF
TGTGCCAGCAGCCTTGGACTCTTGGGGGAGACCCAGTACTTC
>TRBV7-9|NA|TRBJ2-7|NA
CASSQTGIYRSYEQYF
TGTGCCAGCAGCCAAACAGGTATTTACCGCTCCTACGAGCAGTACTTC
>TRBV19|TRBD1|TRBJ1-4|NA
CASSTTTGGTNEKLFF
TGTGCCAGTAGTACGACAACAGGGGGCACTAATGAAAAACTGTTTTTT
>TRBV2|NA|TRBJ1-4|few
CASSVRRGEEKLFF
TGTGCCAGCAGCGTTAGAAGGGGTGAGGAAAAACTGTTTTTT
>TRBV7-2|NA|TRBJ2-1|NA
CASSFVQDSNEQFF
TGTGCCAGCAGCTTTGTGCAGGACAGCAATGAGCAGTTCTTC
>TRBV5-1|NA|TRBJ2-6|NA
CASSSEVFLGANVLTF
TGCGCCAGCAGCTCCGAGGTTTTCCTCGGGGCCAACGTCCTGACTTTC
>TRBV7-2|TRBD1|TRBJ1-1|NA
CASSPPTGVGGTEAFF
TGTGCCAGCAGCCCACCGACAGGGGTTGGTGGCACTGAAGCTTTCTTT
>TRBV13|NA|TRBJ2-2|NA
CASSSRALSPNTGELFF
TGTGCCAGCAGCTCCAGGGCCTTAAGTCCGAACACCGGGGAGCTGTTTTTT
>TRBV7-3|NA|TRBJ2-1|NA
CASSERIGPNEQFF
TGTGCCAGCAGCGAACGAATTGGCCCCAATGAGCAGTTCTTC
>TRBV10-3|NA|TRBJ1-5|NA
CATTEGPNQPQHF
TGTGCCACGACGGAGGGTCCCAATCAGCCCCAGCATTTT
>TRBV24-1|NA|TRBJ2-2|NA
CATSAGRSTGELFF
TGTGCCACCAGTGCCGGGAGAAGCACCGGGGAGCTGTTTTTT
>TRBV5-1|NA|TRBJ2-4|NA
CASSLAGGGKNIQYF
TGCGCCAGCAGCTTGGCCGGAGGTGGCAAAAACATTCAGTACTTC
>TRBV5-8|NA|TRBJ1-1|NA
CASSLSLPGAEAFF
TGTGCCAGCAGCTTGAGTCTCCCAGGGGCTGAAGCTTTCTTT
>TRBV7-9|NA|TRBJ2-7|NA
CASSLTLGGAEQYF
TGTGCCAGCAGCTTAACTTTAGGGGGAGCCGAGCAGTACTTC
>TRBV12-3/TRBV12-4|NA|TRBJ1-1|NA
CASSPVVETEAFF
TGTGCCAGCAGTCCGGTGGTAGAGACTGAAGCTTTCTTT
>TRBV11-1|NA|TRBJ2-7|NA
CATSVSGRAYEQYF
TGTGCCACCTCCGTTTCCGGCAGGGCCTACGAGCAGTACTTC
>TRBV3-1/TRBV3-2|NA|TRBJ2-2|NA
CASSQILATGELFF
TGTGCCAGCAGCCAAATACTAGCCACCGGGGAGCTGTTTTTT
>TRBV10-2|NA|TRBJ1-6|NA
CASSERGSNNSPLHF
TGCGCCAGCAGTGAAAGAGGCAGTAATAATTCACCCCTCCACTTT
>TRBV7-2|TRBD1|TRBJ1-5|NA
CASSLIGGQGANQPQHF
TGTGCCAGCAGCTTAATTGGGGGACAGGGCGCCAATCAGCCCCAGCATTTT
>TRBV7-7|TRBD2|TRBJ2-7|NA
CASSLAGGPNYEQYF
TGTGCTAGCAGCTTAGCGGGGGGACCTAACTACGAGCAGTACTTC
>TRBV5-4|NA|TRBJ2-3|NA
CASSSYRDADTQYF
TGTGCCAGCAGTTCGTATCGGGACGCAGATACGCAGTATTTT
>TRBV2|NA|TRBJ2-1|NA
CASGYIVHEQFF
TGTGCCAGCGGTTATATAGTCCATGAGCAGTTCTTC
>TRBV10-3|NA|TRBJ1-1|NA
CAISESGRRGAFF
TGTGCCATCAGTGAGTCGGGTAGGAGGGGAGCTTTCTTT
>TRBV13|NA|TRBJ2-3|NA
CASTGQSYTDTQYF
TGTGCCAGCACCGGACAGAGCTACACAGATACGCAGTATTTT
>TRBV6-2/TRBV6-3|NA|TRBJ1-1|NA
CASSYGRAGTEAFF
TGTGCCAGCAGTTATGGACGAGCGGGCACTGAAGCTTTCTTT
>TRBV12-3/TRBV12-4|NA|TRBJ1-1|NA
CASSFGPFEAFF
TGTGCCAGCAGTTTCGGGCCATTCGAAGCTTTCTTT
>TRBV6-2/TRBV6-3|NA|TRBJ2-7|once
CASSPDTTYEQYF
TGTGCCAGCAGCCCCGACACCACCTACGAGCAGTACTTC
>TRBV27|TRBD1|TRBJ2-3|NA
CASRGGTGADTQYF
TGTGCCAGCAGGGGTGGGACAGGGGCAGATACGCAGTATTTT
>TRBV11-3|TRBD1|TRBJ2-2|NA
CASSRTGKELFF
TGTGCCAGCAGCCGGACAGGGAAGGAGCTGTTTTTT
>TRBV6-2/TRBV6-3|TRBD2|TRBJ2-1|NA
CASSSYSGGAFEQFF
TGTGCCAGCAGTTCATATTCCGGGGGGGCCTTTGAGCAGTTCTTC
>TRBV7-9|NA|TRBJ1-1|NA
CASSPVGAFSEAFF
TGTGCCAGCAGCCCGGTTGGGGCTTTCAGTGAAGCTTTCTTT
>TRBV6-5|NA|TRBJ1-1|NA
CASSYSRTNTEAFF
TGTGCCAGCAGTTACTCCCGAACAAACACTGAAGCTTTCTTT
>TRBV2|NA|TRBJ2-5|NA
CASTVGNRETQYF
TGTGCCAGCACCGTCGGCAACCGGGAGACCCAGTACTTC
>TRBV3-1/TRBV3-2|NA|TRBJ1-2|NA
CASSQRDTRPYGYTF
TGTGCCAGCAGCCAGCGGGACACACGACCCTATGGCTACACCTTC
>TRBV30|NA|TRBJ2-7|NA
CAWSAKGRFEQYF
TGTGCCTGGAGTGCCAAGGGGCGCTTCGAGCAGTACTTC
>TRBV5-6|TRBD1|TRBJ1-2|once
CASTLGQGAYGYTF
TGTGCCAGCACCCTTGGACAGGGGGCGTATGGCTACACCTTC
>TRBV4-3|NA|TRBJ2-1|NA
CASSQDPEGDEQFF
TGCGCCAGCAGCCAAGACCCGGAGGGGGATGAGCAGTTCTTC
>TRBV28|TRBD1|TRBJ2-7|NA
CASLRDRATYEQYF
TGTGCCAGCCTAAGGGACAGGGCTACCTACGAGCAGTACTTC
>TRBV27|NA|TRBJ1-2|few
CASSFSGTTPGGYTF
TGTGCCAGCAGTTTCTCCGGGACAACTCCTGGTGGGTACACCTTC
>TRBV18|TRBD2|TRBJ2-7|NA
CASSPGTTTYEQYF
TGTGCCAGCTCACCCGGGACTACCACCTACGAGCAGTACTTC
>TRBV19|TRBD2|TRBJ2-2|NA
CASRLAGGITGELFF
TGTGCCAGTAGGTTAGCGGGGGGAATCACCGGGGAGCTGTTTTTT
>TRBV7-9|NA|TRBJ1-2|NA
CASSLIYEGGGYTF
TGTGCCAGCAGCTTAATCTACGAGGGCGGGGGCTACACCTTC
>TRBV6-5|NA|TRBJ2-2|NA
CASSAGTTNTGELFF
TGTGCCAGCAGCGCCGGGACAACGAACACCGGGGAGCTGTTTTTT
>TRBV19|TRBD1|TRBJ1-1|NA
CASSAGDRGFPEAFF
TGTGCCAGTAGTGCCGGGGACAGGGGATTTCCTGAAGCTTTCTTT
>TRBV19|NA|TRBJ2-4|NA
CASSISDSLAKNIQYF
TGTGCCAGTAGTATTTCGGACTCACTAGCCAAAAACATTCAGTACTTC